The entry that follows covers one T cell receptor (beta chain) sequence. The table came from immunoSEQ multiplex PCR; TCRdb's copy has only in-frame clones and leaves some out. The sample holds some 85,000 clones, around 94% seen once. The record originates from a study of T cell changes during pregnancy in multiple sclerosis. With V trimmed by 6 bases and J by 3 bases, 8 bases remained unmatched. Germline values: CDR1 KGHSH, CDR2 LQKENI. The CDR3 contains 14 residues. Specimen: peripheral blood, collected in the third trimester of pregnancy. This rearrangement joins TRBV18 to TRBJ2-7, with 7 positions matching TRBD2. The source is a female donor with multiple sclerosis, enrolled in a pregnancy study. The CDR3 nucleotides read TGTGCCAGCTCCAACGCGGGGGAAAGCTACGAGCAGTACTTC. Its translation is CASSNAGESYEQYF. The full variable domain, its missing parts supplied by reference TRBV18 and TRBJ2-7, is NAGVMQNPRHLVRRRGQEARLRCSPMKGHSHVYWYRQLPEEGLKFMVYLQKENIIDESGMPKERFSAEFPKEGPSILRIQQVVRGDSAAYFCASSNAGESYEQYFGPGTRLTVT.